The clone carrying this T cell receptor beta chain was seen a single time. The CDR3 has 17 amino acids. The V end was cut by 4 bases, the J end by 2 bases, with 20 bases between. CDR1 is LGHDT and CDR2 is YNNKEL in the germline V gene (reference sequence). Methods used by the authors: Estimation of nucleated cell counts was performed using reference gene primer amplification. Produced via immunoSEQ multiplex PCR; TCRdb's table is partial and in-frame only. D and trimming were read from the DNA, whereas the V and J calls and clone size are those reported in that table. The data show a few hundred thousand clones, with about nine tenths seen just once and approximately 7.5% held by the top ten. This sample was taken from a study of blood T cell repertoires in COVID-19.

The genes are TRBV3-1 (or the pseudogene TRBV3-2) and TRBJ2-5, with D possibly TRBD2 on 6 matching bases. Material for sequencing was peripheral blood. This receptor was taken from a woman in her twenties or thirties with COVID-19, enrolled during active disease. The CDR3 sequence is CASSPVRLGSSQETQYF. DNA of the CDR3: TGTGCCAGCAGCCCCGTAAGACTAGGGAGTTCTCAAGAGACCCAGTACTTC.